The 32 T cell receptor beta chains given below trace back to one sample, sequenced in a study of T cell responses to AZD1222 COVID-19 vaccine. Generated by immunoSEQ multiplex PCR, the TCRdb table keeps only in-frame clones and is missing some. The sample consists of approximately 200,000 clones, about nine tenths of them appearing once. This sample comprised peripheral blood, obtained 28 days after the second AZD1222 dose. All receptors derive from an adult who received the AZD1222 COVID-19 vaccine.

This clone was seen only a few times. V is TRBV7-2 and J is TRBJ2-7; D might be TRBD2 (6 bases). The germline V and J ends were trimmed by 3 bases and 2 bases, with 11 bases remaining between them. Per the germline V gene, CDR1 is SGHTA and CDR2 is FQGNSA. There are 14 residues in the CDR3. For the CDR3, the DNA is TGTGCCAGCAGCTTTGGGGGGATCACCTACGAGCAGTACTTC. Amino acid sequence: CASSFGGITYEQYF.

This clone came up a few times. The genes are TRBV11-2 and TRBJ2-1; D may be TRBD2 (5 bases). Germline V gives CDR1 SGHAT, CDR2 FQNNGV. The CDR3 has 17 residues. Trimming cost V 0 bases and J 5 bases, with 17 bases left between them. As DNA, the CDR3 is TGTGCCAGCAGCTTAGAACGGGGAGACGGACGACACAATGAGCAGTTCTTC. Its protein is CASSLERGDGRHNEQFF.

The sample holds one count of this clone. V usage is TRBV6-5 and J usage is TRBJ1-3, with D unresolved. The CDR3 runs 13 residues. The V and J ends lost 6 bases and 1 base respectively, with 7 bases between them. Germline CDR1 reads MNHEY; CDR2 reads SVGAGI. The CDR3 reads CASSGVSGNTIYF. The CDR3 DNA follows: TGTGCCAGCAGCGGGGTTTCTGGAAACACCATATATTTT.

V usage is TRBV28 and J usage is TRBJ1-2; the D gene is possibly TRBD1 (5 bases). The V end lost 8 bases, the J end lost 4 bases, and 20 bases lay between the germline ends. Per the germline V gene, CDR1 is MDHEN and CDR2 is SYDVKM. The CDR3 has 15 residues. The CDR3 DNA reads TGTGCCAGCGGGGACCCCTTGGGGGGAGTCTATGGCTACACCTTC. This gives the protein CASGDPLGGVYGYTF.

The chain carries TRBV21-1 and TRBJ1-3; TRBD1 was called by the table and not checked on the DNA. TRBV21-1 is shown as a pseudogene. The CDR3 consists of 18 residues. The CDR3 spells CASSEWGQPQLSGNTIYF. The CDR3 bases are TGTGCCAGCAGCGAGTGGGGACAGCCTCAATTAAGTGGAAACACCATATATTTT.

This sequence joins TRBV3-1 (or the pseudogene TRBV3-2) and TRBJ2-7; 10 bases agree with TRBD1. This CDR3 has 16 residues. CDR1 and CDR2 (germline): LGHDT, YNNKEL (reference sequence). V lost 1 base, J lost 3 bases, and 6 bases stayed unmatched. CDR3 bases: TGTGCCAGCAGCCAAGCAGAAGGGACAGGGGTCTACGAGCAGTACTTC. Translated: CASSQAEGTGVYEQYF.

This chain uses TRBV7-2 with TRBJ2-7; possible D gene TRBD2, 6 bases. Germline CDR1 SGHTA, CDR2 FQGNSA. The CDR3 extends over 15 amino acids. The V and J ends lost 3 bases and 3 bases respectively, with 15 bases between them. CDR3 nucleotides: TGTGCCAGCAGCTTGGGTAGCGGAGATTACTACGAGCAGTACTTC. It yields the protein CASSLGSGDYYEQYF. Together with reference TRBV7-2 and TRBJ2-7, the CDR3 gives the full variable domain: GAGVSQSPSNKVTEKGKDVELRCDPISGHTALYWYRQSLGQGLEFLIYFQGNSAPDKSGLPSDRFSAERTGGSVSTLTIQRTQQEDSAVYLCASSLGSGDYYEQYFGPGTRLTVT.

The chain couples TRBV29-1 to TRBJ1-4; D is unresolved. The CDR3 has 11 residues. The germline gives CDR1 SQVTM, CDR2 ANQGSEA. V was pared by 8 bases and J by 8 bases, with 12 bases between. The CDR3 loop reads CSSLQGEKLFF. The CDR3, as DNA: TGCAGCTCCCTACAAGGGGAAAAACTGTTTTTT.

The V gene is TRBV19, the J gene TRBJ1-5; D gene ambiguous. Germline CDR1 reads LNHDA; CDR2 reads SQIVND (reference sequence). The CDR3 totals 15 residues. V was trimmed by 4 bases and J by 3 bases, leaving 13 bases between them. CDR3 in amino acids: CASSTRTALNQPQHF. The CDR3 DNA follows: TGTGCCAGTAGTACTCGGACGGCCCTCAATCAGCCCCAGCATTTT.

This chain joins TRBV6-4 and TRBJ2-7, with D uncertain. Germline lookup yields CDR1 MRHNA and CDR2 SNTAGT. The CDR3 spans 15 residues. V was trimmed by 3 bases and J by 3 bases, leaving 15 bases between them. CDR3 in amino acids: CASSERHESGYEQYF. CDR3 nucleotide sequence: TGTGCCAGCAGTGAAAGGCATGAGTCGGGCTACGAGCAGTACTTC.

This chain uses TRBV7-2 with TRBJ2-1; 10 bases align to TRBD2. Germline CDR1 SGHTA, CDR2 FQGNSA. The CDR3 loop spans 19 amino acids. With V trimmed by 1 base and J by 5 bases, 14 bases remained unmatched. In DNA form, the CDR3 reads TGTGCCAGCAGCTTAGTAGCCCGGACTAGCGGTTTTCACAACAATGAGCAGTTCTTC. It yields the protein CASSLVARTSGFHNNEQFF.

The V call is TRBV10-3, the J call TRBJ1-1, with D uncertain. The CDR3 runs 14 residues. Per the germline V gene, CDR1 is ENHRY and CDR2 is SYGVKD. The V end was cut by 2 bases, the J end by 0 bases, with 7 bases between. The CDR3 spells CAISEKAVNTEAFF. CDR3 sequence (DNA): TGTGCCATCAGTGAGAAGGCTGTGAACACTGAAGCTTTCTTT.

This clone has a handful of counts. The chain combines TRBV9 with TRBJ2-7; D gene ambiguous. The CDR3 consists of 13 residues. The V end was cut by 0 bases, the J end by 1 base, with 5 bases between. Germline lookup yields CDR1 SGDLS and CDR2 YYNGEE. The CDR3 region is CASSVEQSYEQYF. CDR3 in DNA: TGTGCCAGCAGCGTAGAACAGTCCTACGAGCAGTACTTC.

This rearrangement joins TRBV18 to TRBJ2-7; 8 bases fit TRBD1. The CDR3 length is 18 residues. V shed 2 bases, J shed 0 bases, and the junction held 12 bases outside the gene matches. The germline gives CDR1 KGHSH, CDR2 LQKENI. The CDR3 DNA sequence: TGTGCCAGCTCACCAGTTCTGGTGGGACAGGTGAGCTCCTACGAGCAGTACTTC. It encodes CASSPVLVGQVSSYEQYF.

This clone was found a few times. The CDR3 here is CASSLTGDYGYTF. CDR3 nucleotide sequence: TGCGCCAGCAGCTTGACAGGGGACTATGGCTACACCTTC. The rearrangement uses TRBV5-1 and TRBJ1-2; the match to TRBD1 covers 7 bases. The CDR3 is made up of 13 amino acids. V trimming: 1 base; J trimming: 3 bases; junction bases outside the gene matches: 0. CDR1 and CDR2 from the germline V gene are SGHRS and YFSETQ.

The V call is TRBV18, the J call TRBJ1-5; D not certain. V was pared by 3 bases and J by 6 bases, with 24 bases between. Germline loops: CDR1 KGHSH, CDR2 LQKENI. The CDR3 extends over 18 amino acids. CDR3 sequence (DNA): TGTGCCAGCTCACCGGATTGGGTGGGGATAAGTAGTGTTCAGCCCCAGCATTTT. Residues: CASSPDWVGISSVQPQHF.

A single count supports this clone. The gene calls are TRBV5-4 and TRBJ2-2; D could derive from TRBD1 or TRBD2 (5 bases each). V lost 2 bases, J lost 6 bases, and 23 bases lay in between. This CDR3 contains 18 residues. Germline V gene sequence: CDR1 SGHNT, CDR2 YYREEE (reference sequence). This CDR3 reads CASSFYIGLRGSAGELFF. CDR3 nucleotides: TGTGCCAGCAGCTTCTACATAGGCTTGAGGGGAAGCGCCGGGGAGCTGTTTTTT. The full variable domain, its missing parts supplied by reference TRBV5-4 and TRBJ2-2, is ETGVTQSPTHLIKTRGQQVTLRCSSQSGHNTVSWYQQALGQGPQFIFQYYREEENGRGNFPPRFSGLQFPNYSSELNVNALELDDSALYLCASSFYIGLRGSAGELFFGEGSRLTVL.

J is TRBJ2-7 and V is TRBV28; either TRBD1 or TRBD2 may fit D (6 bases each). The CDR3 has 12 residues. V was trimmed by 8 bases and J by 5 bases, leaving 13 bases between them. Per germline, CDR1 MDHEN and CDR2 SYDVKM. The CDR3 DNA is TGTGCCAGCGGAGGGGGTTTGGACGAGCAGTACTTC. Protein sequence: CASGGGLDEQYF.

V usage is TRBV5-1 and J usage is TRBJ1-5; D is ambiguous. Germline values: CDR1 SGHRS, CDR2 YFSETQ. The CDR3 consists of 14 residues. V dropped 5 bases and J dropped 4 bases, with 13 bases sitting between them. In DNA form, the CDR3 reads TGCGCCAGCAGTCCCGAAGGAAGGAATCAGCCCCAGCATTTT. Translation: CASSPEGRNQPQHF.

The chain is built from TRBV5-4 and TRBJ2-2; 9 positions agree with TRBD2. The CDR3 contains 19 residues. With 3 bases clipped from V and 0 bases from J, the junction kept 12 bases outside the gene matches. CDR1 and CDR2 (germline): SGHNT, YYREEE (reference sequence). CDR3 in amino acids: CASSSRGSGSFSNTGELFF. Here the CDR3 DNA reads TGTGCCAGCAGCTCCCGGGGTAGCGGGAGTTTTTCGAACACCGGGGAGCTGTTTTTT.

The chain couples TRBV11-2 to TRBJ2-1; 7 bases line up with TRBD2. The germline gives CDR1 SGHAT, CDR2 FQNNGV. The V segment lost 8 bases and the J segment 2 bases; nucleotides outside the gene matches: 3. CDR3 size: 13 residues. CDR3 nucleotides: TGTGCCAGCGCTAGCGGTGCCTACAATGAGCAGTTCTTC. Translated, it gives CASASGAYNEQFF.

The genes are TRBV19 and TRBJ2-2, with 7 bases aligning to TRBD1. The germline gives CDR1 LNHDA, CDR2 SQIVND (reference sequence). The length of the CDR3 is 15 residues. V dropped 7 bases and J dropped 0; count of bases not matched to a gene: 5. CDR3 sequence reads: CASNRGDTNTGELFF. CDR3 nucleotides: TGTGCCAGTAACAGGGGCGATACGAACACCGGGGAGCTGTTTTTT.

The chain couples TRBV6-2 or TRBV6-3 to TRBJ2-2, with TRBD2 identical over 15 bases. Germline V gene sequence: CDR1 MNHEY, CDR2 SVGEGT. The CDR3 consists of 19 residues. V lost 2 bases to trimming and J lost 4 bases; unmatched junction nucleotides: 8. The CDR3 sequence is CASSYDGTSGRRSTGELFF. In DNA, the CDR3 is TGTGCCAGCAGTTACGACGGGACTAGCGGGAGGCGGAGCACCGGGGAGCTGTTTTTT.

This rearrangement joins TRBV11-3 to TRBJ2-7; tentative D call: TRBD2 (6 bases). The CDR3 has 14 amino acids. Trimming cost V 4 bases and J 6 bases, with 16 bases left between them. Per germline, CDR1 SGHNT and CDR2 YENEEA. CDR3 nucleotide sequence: TGTGCCAGCAGCTCGCTACTAGCAGCGGGCGAGCAGTACTTC. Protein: CASSSLLAAGEQYF.

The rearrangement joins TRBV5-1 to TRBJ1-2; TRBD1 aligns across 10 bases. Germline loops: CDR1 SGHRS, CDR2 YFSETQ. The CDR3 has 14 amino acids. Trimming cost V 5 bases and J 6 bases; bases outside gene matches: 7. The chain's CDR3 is CASSSGQGPHGYTF. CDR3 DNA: TGCGCCAGCAGTTCGGGACAGGGGCCCCATGGCTACACCTTC.

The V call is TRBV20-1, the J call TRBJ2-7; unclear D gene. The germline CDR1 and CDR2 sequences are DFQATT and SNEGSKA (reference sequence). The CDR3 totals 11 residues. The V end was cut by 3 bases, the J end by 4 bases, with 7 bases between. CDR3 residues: CSASNPYEQYF. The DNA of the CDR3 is TGCAGTGCTAGCAACCCATACGAGCAGTACTTC.

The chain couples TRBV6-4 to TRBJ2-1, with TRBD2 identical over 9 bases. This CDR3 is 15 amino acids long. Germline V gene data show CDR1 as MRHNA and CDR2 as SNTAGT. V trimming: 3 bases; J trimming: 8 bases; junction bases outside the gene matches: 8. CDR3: CASSESSGTNHEQFF. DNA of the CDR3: TGTGCCAGCAGTGAATCTAGCGGGACGAACCATGAGCAGTTCTTC.

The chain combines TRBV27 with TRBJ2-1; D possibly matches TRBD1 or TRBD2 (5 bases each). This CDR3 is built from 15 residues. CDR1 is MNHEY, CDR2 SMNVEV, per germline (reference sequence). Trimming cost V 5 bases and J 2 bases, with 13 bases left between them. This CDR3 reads CASSLGTVAYNEQFF. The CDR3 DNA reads TGTGCCAGCAGTCTCGGGACGGTAGCCTACAATGAGCAGTTCTTC.

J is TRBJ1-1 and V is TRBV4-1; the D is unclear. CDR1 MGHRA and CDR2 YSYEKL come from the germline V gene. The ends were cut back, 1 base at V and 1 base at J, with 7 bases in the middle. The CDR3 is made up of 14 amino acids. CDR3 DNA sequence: TGCGCCAGCAGCCAAGGAGTTGGGAACACTGAAGCTTTCTTT. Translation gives CASSQGVGNTEAFF.

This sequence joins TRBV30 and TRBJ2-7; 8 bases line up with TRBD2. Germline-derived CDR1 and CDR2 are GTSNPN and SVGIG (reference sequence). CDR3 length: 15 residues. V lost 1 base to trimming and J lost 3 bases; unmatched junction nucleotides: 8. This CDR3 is CAWSEGLAGIYEQYF. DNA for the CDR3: TGTGCCTGGAGTGAGGGGCTAGCGGGTATCTACGAGCAGTACTTC.

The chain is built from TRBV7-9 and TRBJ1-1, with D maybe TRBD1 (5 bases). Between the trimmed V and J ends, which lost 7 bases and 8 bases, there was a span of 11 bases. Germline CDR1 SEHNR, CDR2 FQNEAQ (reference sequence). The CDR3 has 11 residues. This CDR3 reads CASTSGGEAFF. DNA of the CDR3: TGTGCCAGCACCAGCGGGGGGGAAGCTTTCTTT.

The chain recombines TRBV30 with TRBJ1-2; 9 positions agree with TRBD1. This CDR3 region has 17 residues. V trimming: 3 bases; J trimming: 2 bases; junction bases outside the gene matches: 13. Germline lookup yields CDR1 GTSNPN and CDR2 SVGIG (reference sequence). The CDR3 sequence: CAWSPKTGGLINYGYTF. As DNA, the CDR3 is TGTGCCTGGAGCCCGAAAACAGGGGGCCTCATAAACTATGGCTACACCTTC.